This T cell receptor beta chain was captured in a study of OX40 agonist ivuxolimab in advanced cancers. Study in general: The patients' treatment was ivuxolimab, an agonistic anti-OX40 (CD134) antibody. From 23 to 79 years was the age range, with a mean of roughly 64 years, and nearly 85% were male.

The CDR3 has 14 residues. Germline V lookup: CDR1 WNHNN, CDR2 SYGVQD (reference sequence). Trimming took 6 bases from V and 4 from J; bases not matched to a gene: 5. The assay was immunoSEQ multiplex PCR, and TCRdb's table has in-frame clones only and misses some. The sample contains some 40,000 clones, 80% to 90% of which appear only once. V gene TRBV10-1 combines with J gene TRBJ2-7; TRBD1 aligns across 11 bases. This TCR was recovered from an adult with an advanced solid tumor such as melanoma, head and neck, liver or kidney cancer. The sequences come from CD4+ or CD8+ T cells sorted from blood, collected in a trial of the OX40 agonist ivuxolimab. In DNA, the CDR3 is TGCGCCAGCAGCGAAGGACAGGGGGCTTACGAGCAGTACTTC. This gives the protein CASSEGQGAYEQYF.